A selection of T cell receptor beta chains follows, all from one sample in a study of OX40 agonist ivuxolimab in advanced cancers. Repertoires were generated with immunoSEQ multiplex PCR, while TCRdb's copy carries only in-frame clones and drops some. The sample shows around 50,000 clones, about nine tenths of them seen only once. Material: CD4+ or CD8+ T cells sorted from blood, obtained in a trial of the OX40 agonist ivuxolimab. Every receptor here comes from an adult with an advanced solid tumor such as melanoma, head and neck, liver or kidney cancer. Both conserved end residues are part of each CDR3. The D gene is left open where the match is weak. The size entry is marked missing in some rows and otherwise reads once, few, many or a size class.

size	V	J	D	DNA	CDR3
-	TRBV5-6	TRBJ1-5	-	TGTGCCAGCAGCTTAGGTAACAATCAGCCCCAGCATTTT	CASSLGNNQPQHF
once	TRBV27	TRBJ1-1	-	TGTGCCAGCAGTTTATCGATAATTCTACAGGGTGGAACTAGGAACACTGAAGCTTTCTTT	CASSLSIILQGGTRNTEAFF
-	TRBV29-1	TRBJ2-1	-	TGCAGCGTTGACACTAGCTGGGGGGATGAGCAGTTCTTC	CSVDTSWGDEQFF
-	TRBV19	TRBJ2-3	TRBD2	TGTGCCAGTAGTGGGACTAGCGGCACAGATACGCAGTATTTT	CASSGTSGTDTQYF
-	TRBV6-6	TRBJ1-2	-	TGTGCCAGCAGCCCCTGGGGGGGGAAGGATCGATATGGCTACACCTTC	CASSPWGGKDRYGYTF
once	TRBV27	TRBJ2-1	TRBD2	TGTGCCACCGCCCGGACTAGCGGGAGTTATGAGCAGTTCTTC	CATARTSGSYEQFF
-	TRBV29-1	TRBJ2-3	-	TGCAGCGTTGAGGGAGATACGCAGTATTTT	CSVEGDTQYF
-	TRBV4-1	TRBJ1-1	-	TGCGCCAGCAGCCAAGATAACGGGGCTGGCACTGAAGCTTTCTTT	CASSQDNGAGTEAFF
-	TRBV9	TRBJ2-1	-	TGTGCCAGCAGCGCGAGCGGACGGGGCAATGAGCAGTTCTTC	CASSASGRGNEQFF
-	TRBV28	TRBJ1-4	TRBD1	TGTGCCAGCAGTTCCGACAGCCTCAGGGGGGAAAAACTGTTTTTT	CASSSDSLRGEKLFF
few	TRBV6-5	TRBJ2-1	TRBD2	TGTGCCAGCAGTTACAAACTAGCGGGACTCAATGAGCAGTTCTTC	CASSYKLAGLNEQFF
-	TRBV5-1	TRBJ1-3	-	TGCGCCAGCAGCTTGGAGGGCAGGTGGGGAAACACCATATATTTT	CASSLEGRWGNTIYF
-	TRBV14	TRBJ2-5	-	TGTGCCAGCAGCGAGCTGGGACTCCAAGAGACCCAGTACTTC	CASSELGLQETQYF
-	TRBV9	TRBJ1-1	-	TGTGCCAGCAGCGTAGCCCCGGACTTGAACACTGAAGCTTTCTTT	CASSVAPDLNTEAFF
-	TRBV28	TRBJ2-1	-	TGTGCCAGCAGCTCGGGTGTTAGCGGCAATAATTACAATGAGCAGTTCTTC	CASSSGVSGNNYNEQFF
-	TRBV29-1	TRBJ1-2	-	TGCAGCGTGAGGTGGGGGCCCCGTGGCTACACCTTC	CSVRWGPRGYTF
-	TRBV29-1	TRBJ1-4	-	TGCAGCACTGCGGGGACTAATGAAAAACTGTTTTTT	CSTAGTNEKLFF
-	TRBV11-1	TRBJ1-1	-	TGTGCCAGCAGCCCAATGGGGACTGAAGCTTTCTTT	CASSPMGTEAFF